These 9 T cell receptor beta chains originate from one sample sequenced in a study of tumor-infiltrating lymphocytes in primary liver carcinoma. Using a constant-region primer together with ProtoScript II reverse transcriptase, TCR beta cDNA was made from about 500 ng of total RNA. Slightly modified ARM-PCR with three nested multiplex PCR rounds yielded TCR beta libraries. TRBV1-TRBV30 forward and Cbeta reverse primers drove the first two roughly 10-cycle rounds. TCRdb recomputed calls from the multiplex PCR reads with MiXCR, one row per CDR3 protein. The sample holds roughly 100,000 distinct CDR3 sequences, 69% seen once. Without any cell sorting, roughly 18-34 mg of bulk tissue yielded co-extracted RNA and DNA. The sample was liver tumor tissue from sampling region 5. Subset reported: tumor region T5, tumor centre. These TCRs come from a woman in her fifties or sixties with primary liver carcinoma and hepatitis B virus infection.

Concerning this clonotype itself: Sequence at one end of the junction differs from germline and may be a read error. The chain joins TRBV5-5 to TRBJ2-4; 9 bases line up with TRBD2. Per the germline V gene, CDR1 is SGHKS and CDR2 is YYEKEE (reference sequence). The CDR3 sequence is 17 residues long. This CDR3 reads CASGLAGTSSLEDIQYF. CDR3 nucleotide sequence: TGTGCCAGCGGCTTAGCCGGGACTAGCAGCCTTGAGGACATTCAGTACTTC.

Comments on this clonotype: This may be a read error: a much more frequent sequence differs by one nucleotide. The chain has TRBV5-1 and TRBJ2-1; tentative D call: TRBD1 (6 bases). V lost 4 bases and J lost 6, with 11 bases in between. The CDR3 runs to 13 residues. Per the germline V gene, CDR1 is SGHRS and CDR2 is YFSETQ. The CDR3 is CASSSGQLNEQFF. The CDR3 nucleotides are TGCGCCAGCAGCAGCGGACAGCTCAATGAGCAGTTCTTC.

Concerning this clonotype: At one end, the junction sequence differs from germline, possibly due to a read error. The chain links TRBV6-6 to TRBJ2-3, with D perhaps matching TRBD2 (6 bases). This CDR3 has 14 amino acids. CDR1 MNHNY and CDR2 SVGAGI come from the germline V gene (reference sequence). The DNA for the CDR3 is TGTGCCAGCAGCCCCGGACTAACGATGGATACGCAATATTTT. Translating gives CASSPGLTMDTQYF.

Details on this clonotype: The junction departs from germline at one end; a sequencing error may be responsible. The chain carries TRBV11-2 and TRBJ1-1; tentative D call: TRBD1 (5 bases). CDR1 is SGHAT and CDR2 is FQNNGV in the germline V gene. The CDR3 loop spans 13 amino acids. DNA of the CDR3: TGTACCAGCAGCTTCATCAGGGAAGCCGAAGCTTTCTTT. Protein sequence: CTSSFIREAEAFF.

About this clonotype: Just one base apart from a much larger clone, this may be a read error. The chain links TRBV6-5 to TRBJ1-1; D remains ambiguous. The CDR3 sequence is 13 residues long. The germline V gene has CDR1 MNHEY and CDR2 SVGAGI. The CDR3 nucleotides read TGTGCCAGCAGTCAAGAGGTAAACACTGAAACTTTCTTT. Amino acids: CASSQEVNTETFF.

To note about this clonotype: Because the CDR3's place on the DNA is in doubt, the DNA is left out and the CDR3 is given as listed by TCRdb. V gene TRBV29-1 combines with J gene TRBJ2-6; the table's D call of TRBD1 was not tested on the DNA. Germline CDR1 reads SQVTM; CDR2 reads ANQGSEA. Ends included, the CDR3 has 15 residues. CDR3 sequence reads: CNVVGEGTGANVPTF.

A note on this clonotype: Likely a read error: the CDR3 ends without its conserved phenylalanine or tryptophan. The chain recombines TRBV11-2 with TRBJ2-1, with TRBD2 as a possible D gene (6 bases). Germline V lookup: CDR1 SGHAT, CDR2 FQNNGV. CDR3 length: 16 amino acids. CDR3 amino acids: CASSPRLDGTYNEQFL. Here the CDR3 DNA reads TGTGCAAGCAGCCCCAGACTAGACGGCACCTACAATGAGCAGTTCCTA.

About this clonotype itself: With a much larger clone just one base away, this may be a read error. V is TRBV28 and J is TRBJ2-1; D remains ambiguous. Germline V gene sequence: CDR1 MDHEN, CDR2 SYDVKM. The CDR3 is 15 amino acids. V dropped 3 bases and J dropped 2 bases, with 11 bases sitting between them. CDR3 sequence: CASSFHSGPYNEQFF. Here the CDR3 DNA reads TGTGCCAGCAGTTTCCATTCGGGCCCCTACAATGAGCAGTTCTTC.

Of note for this clonotype: Sequence at one end of the junction differs from germline and may be a read error. The genes are TRBV5-1 and TRBJ2-7; 9 nucleotides align to TRBD2. This CDR3 is 15 amino acids long. Looked up from germline, CDR1 is SGHRS and CDR2 is YFSETQ. The CDR3 sequence: CAGSISGTSTYEQYF. CDR3 DNA: TGCGCCGGCAGCATCAGCGGGACTAGCACCTACGAGCAGTACTTC.